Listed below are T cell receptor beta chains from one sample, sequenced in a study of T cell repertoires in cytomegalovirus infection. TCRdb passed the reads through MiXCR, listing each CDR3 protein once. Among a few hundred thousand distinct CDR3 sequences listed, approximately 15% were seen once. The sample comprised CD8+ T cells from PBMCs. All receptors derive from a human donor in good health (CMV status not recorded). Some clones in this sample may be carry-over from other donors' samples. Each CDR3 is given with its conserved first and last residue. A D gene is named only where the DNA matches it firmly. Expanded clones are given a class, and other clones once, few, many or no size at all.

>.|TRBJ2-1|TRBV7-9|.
TGTGCCAGCAGCTGGAGGGACAATAAATATATCAATGAGCAGTTCTTC
CASSWRDNKYINEQFF
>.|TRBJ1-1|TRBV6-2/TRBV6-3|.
TGTGCCAGCAGTTACTCGCCGGGGCAGAACACTGAAGCTTTCTTT
CASSYSPGQNTEAFF
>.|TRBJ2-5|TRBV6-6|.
TGTGCCAGCAGTTACGCCCGCGGGGAGGAAGAGACCCAGTACTTC
CASSYARGEEETQYF
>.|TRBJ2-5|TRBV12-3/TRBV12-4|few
TGTGCCAGCAGCCAATCCAGGACGACCGACTACCAAGAGACCCAGTACTTC
CASSQSRTTDYQETQYF
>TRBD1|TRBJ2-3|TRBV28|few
TGTGCCAGCACCTCTGTTGATACCGGGACAGGGGGGGAATGGGGCACAGATACGCAGTATTTT
CASTSVDTGTGGEWGTDTQYF
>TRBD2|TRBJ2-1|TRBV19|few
TGTGCCAGTAGTATCCATAGCGGGGCCTACAATGAGCAGTTCTTC
CASSIHSGAYNEQFF
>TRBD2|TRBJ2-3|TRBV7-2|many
TGTGCCAGCAGCAGGGTGAGCGGGGAGTACACAGATACGCAGTATTTT
CASSRVSGEYTDTQYF
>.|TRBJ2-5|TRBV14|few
TGTGCCAGCAGCCATTTGGGGGCCGAACCCCAAGAGACCCAGTACTTC
CASSHLGAEPQETQYF
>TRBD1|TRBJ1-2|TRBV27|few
TGTGCCAGCAGCTGGACAGGGACAGACTATGGCTACACCTTC
CASSWTGTDYGYTF
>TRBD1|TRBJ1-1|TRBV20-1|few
TGCAGTGCTAGAGTGGGGACAGGGAGCCCGAACACTGAAGCTTTCTTT
CSARVGTGSPNTEAFF
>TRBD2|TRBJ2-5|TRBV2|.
TGCGCACGCAATGGGGGGAGGGATACCCAGTACTTC
CARNGGRDTQYF
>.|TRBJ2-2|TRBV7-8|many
TGTGCCAGCAGCCTAGAGGGGGAATGGGACACCGGGGAGCTGTTTTTT
CASSLEGEWDTGELFF
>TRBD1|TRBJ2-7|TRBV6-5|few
TGTGCCAGCAGTTACCGGACAGGGATCGGCGACGAGCAGTACTTC
CASSYRTGIGDEQYF
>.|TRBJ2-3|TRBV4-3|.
TGCGCCAGCAGCCGAGACTCGACAGAATCAGATACGCAGTATTTT
CASSRDSTESDTQYF
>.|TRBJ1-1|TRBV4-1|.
TGCGCCAGCAGCCGACCGTTGAACACTGAAGCTTTCTTT
CASSRPLNTEAFF
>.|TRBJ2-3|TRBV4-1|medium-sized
TGCGCCAGCAGCCAAGTCCTCACAGATACGCAGTATTTT
CASSQVLTDTQYF